These T cell receptor beta chains were read from a single sample in a study of early T cells in non-severe SARS-CoV-2 infection. TCRdb recomputed calls from the 5' RACE reads with MiXCR, one row per CDR3 protein. The sample yields about 58,000 distinct CDR3 sequences, under 10% seen once. Sequencing input: whole blood. All receptors come from an adult who was a healthcare worker with PCR-confirmed SARS-CoV-2 infection or an uninfected control (not recorded which). Each CDR3 is given with its conserved first and last residue. The D gene is left open where the match is weak. Size is omitted from some rows. Given values are once, few, many or a class for expanded clones.

J gene | D gene | V gene | clone size | CDR3 protein | CDR3 DNA
TRBJ2-3 | . | TRBV15 | few | CATSRATGSDTQYF | TGTGCCACCAGCAGGGCTACAGGGTCCGATACGCAGTATTTT
TRBJ2-7 | . | TRBV7-9 | many | CVAGVGYEQYF | TGTGTTGCGGGTGTTGGGTACGAGCAGTACTTC
TRBJ1-1 | TRBD1 | TRBV3-1 | many | CASSQIQGAGAEAFF | TGTGCCAGCAGCCAAATACAGGGGGCAGGGGCTGAAGCTTTCTTT
TRBJ1-4 | . | TRBV7-9 | . | CASGKEGHINEKLFF | TGTGCCAGCGGCAAGGAGGGCCATATTAATGAAAAACTGTTTTTT
TRBJ2-5 | . | TRBV9 | . | CASSPQPLQSQYF | TGTGCCAGCAGCCCACAGCCCCTTCAGTCTCAGTACTTC
TRBJ2-1 | . | TRBV30 | . | CAWDRINEQFF | TGTGCCTGGGATAGGATCAATGAGCAGTTCTTC
TRBJ2-7 | . | TRBV7-2 | . | CASRTRDSHEQYF | TGTGCCAGCAGAACCCGGGACTCCCACGAGCAGTACTTC
TRBJ2-5 | . | TRBV29-1 | many | CSVRGGETQYF | TGCAGCGTTAGGGGGGGAGAGACCCAGTACTTC
TRBJ2-3 | . | TRBV7-9 | many | CASSFTDTQYF | TGTGCCAGCAGCTTCACAGATACGCAGTATTTT
TRBJ1-1 | . | TRBV3-1 | many | CASSLGWNTEAFF | TGTGCCAGCAGCCTAGGGTGGAACACTGAAGCTTTCTTT
TRBJ2-7 | . | TRBV10-1 | . | CASSDGYEQYF | TGCGCCAGCAGTGACGGCTACGAGCAGTACTTC
TRBJ2-3 | . | TRBV2 | few | CASIHLGGSGPSADTQYF | TGTGCCAGCATCCATCTGGGGGGTAGCGGCCCCAGCGCAGATACGCAGTATTTT
TRBJ2-7 | . | TRBV3-1 | many | CASSQGEREQYF | TGTGCCAGCAGCCAAGGCGAACGCGAGCAGTACTTC
TRBJ2-7 | . | TRBV18 | once | CASSPDRDYEQYF | TGTGCCAGCTCGCCGGACAGAGACTACGAGCAGTACTTC
TRBJ2-3 | . | TRBV11-2 | many | CASSLSGASVSGADTQYF | TGTGCCAGCAGCTTATCGGGGGCTAGCGTGAGCGGCGCAGATACGCAGTATTTT
TRBJ1-2 | . | TRBV3-1 | few | CASSQLDSSYGYTF | TGTGCCAGCAGCCAACTGGACAGCTCATATGGCTACACCTTC
TRBJ2-1 | TRBD2 | TRBV20-1 | . | CSARLAGPYNEQFF | TGCAGTGCTCGTCTAGCGGGCCCATACAATGAGCAGTTCTTC
TRBJ2-5 | . | TRBV5-4 | few | CASSPRGLGETQYF | TGTGCCAGCAGTCCGAGAGGGCTGGGAGAGACCCAGTACTTC
TRBJ1-6 | TRBD1 | TRBV11-3 | few | CASSLDPSQGAMDNSPLHF | TGTGCCAGCAGCTTAGATCCTTCACAGGGGGCAATGGATAATTCACCCCTCCACTTT
TRBJ2-7 | TRBD1 | TRBV2 | . | CASGTGGYEQYF | TGTGCCAGCGGGACAGGGGGCTACGAGCAGTACTTC
TRBJ1-1 | TRBD1 | TRBV19 | many | CASSLDRGTEAFF | TGTGCCAGTAGTTTGGACAGGGGGACTGAAGCTTTCTTT
TRBJ1-5 | . | TRBV24-1 | . | CATSPGTQGSNQPQHF | TGTGCCACCAGTCCTGGGACACAGGGTAGCAATCAGCCCCAGCATTTT
TRBJ2-3 | . | TRBV7-9 | many | CASSSLASTDTQYF | TGTGCCAGCAGCTCCCTCGCTAGCACAGATACGCAGTATTTT
TRBJ2-3 | . | TRBV29-1 | . | CSVGGQSTDTQYF | TGCAGCGTTGGGGGACAAAGCACAGATACGCAGTATTTT
TRBJ2-1 | . | TRBV24-1 | many | CATSDLTPRGNEQFF | TGTGCCACCAGTGATTTGACGCCTAGGGGCAATGAGCAGTTCTTC
TRBJ2-7 | . | TRBV7-9 | many | CASSLRSGNSYEQYF | TGTGCCAGCAGCTTAAGGTCGGGAAACTCCTACGAGCAGTACTTC
TRBJ2-2 | TRBD2 | TRBV27 | few | CASSRWDYQNTGELFF | TGTGCCAGCAGTCGGTGGGACTACCAGAACACCGGGGAGCTGTTTTTT
TRBJ2-1 | . | TRBV29-1 | many | CSVDPTPNEQFF | TGCAGCGTTGATCCGACGCCCAATGAGCAGTTCTTC
TRBJ2-1 | . | TRBV18 | many | CASSPAISYNEQFF | TGTGCCAGCTCACCTGCGATATCCTACAATGAGCAGTTCTTC
TRBJ2-3 | . | TRBV7-2 | . | CASSPGRDTQYF | TGTGCCAGCAGCCCTGGACGAGATACGCAGTATTTT
TRBJ1-1 | . | TRBV7-6 | many | CASSLVPGSNTEAFF | TGTGCCAGCAGCTTAGTGCCTGGGTCGAACACTGAAGCTTTCTTT